This T cell receptor (beta chain) was found in a study of T cell changes during pregnancy in multiple sclerosis. Sequencing used immunoSEQ multiplex PCR; TCRdb keeps in-frame clones, though not all of them. The sample records around 31,000 clones, roughly 90% being singletons. The V gene's germline CDR1 is LNHDA and CDR2 SQIVND (reference sequence). Germline trimming cut 6 bases from V and 3 bases from J; bases unmatched to any gene: 1. CDR3 length equals 14 residues. The TCR originated in a female donor in good health, enrolled as a control in a pregnancy study. This sequence joins TRBV19 and TRBJ1-4; 10 bases are shared with TRBD1. Sequencing used CD4+ T cells from peripheral blood mononuclear cells, obtained in the third trimester of pregnancy. The CDR3, as DNA: TGTGCCAGTAGCGGACAGGGGGCTAATGAAAAACTGTTTTTT. It specifies CASSGQGANEKLFF.